Each of the 2 T cell receptor beta chains below was sequenced from the same sample in a study of shared clonotypes between healthy human individuals. Only in-frame clones appear in the TCRdb table, and some are missing; sequencing was by immunoSEQ multiplex PCR. Among fewer than 850,000 clones listed, 90% were seen once. Sequencing was done on a sample of memory CD8+ T cells from PBMCs. Specified subset: CD45RO+ cells pooled with CCR7-negative TemRA cells. These receptor sequences come from a man aged 18 to 29 in good health. Some clones in this sample may be carry-over from other donors' samples.

In this sample, this clone turned up once. This chain links TRBV5-5 with TRBJ2-1, with 10 bases aligning to TRBD2. With 4 bases clipped from V and 10 bases from J, the junction kept 14 bases outside the gene matches. The CDR3 is 16 residues long. The germline CDR1 and CDR2 sequences are SGHKS and YYEKEE (reference sequence). The CDR3: CASSLGPAGGVREQFF. Written as DNA, the CDR3 is TGTGCCAGCAGCCTGGGGCCAGCGGGAGGGGTCAGGGAGCAGTTCTTC.

The V call is TRBV6-1, the J call TRBJ1-1; D remains unclear. V dropped 1 base and J dropped 3 bases, with 6 bases sitting between them. Per germline, CDR1 MNHNS and CDR2 SASEGT. The length of the CDR3 is 13 residues. The CDR3 spells CASSEDTYTEAFF. The CDR3 DNA reads TGTGCCAGCAGTGAAGATACGTACACTGAAGCTTTCTTT.